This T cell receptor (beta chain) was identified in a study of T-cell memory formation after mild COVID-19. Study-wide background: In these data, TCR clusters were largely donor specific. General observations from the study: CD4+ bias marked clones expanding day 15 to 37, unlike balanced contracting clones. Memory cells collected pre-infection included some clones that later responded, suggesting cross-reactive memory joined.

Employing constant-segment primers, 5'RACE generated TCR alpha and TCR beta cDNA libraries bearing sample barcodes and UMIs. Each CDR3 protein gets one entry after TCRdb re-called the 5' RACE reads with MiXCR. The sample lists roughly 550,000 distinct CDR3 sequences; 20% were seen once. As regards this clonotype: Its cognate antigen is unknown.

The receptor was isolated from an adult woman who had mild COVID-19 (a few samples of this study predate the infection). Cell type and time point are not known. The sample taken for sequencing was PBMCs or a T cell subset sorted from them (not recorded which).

The CDR3 region has the DNA TGTGCCAGCTCACCTAGGGGATTGACGAACACCGGGGAGCTGTTTTTT. Its protein is CASSPRGLTNTGELFF. V and J are TRBV18 and TRBJ2-2; tentatively, D is TRBD1 (5 bases). This CDR3 has 16 amino acids. Deletions cut 3 bases from V and 0 bases from J, with 11 bases between. Germline V gives CDR1 KGHSH, CDR2 LQKENI.